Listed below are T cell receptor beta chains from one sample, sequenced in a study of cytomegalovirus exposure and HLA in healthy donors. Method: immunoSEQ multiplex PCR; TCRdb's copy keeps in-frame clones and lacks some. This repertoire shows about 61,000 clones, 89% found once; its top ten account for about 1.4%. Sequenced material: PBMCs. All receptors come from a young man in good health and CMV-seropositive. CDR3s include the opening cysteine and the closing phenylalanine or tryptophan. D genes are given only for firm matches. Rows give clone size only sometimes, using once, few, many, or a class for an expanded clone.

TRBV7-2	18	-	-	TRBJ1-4	CASSFEGLRLASGEKLFF	TGTGCCAGCAGTTTCGAAGGGCTTAGACTGGCCTCGGGGGAAAAACTGTTTTTT
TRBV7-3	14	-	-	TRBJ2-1	CASSLTGLYNEQFF	TGTGCCAGCAGCTTAACGGGCCTCTACAATGAGCAGTTCTTC
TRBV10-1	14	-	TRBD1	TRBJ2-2	CASVRQGDTGELFF	TGCGCCAGCGTACGGCAGGGGGACACCGGGGAGCTGTTTTTT
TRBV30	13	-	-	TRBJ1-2	CAWSSNRAYGYTF	TGTGCCTGGAGTAGTAACAGGGCCTATGGCTACACCTTC
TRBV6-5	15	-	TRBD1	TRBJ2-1	CASDRVGGSANEQFF	TGTGCCAGCGACAGGGTCGGCGGGTCGGCGAATGAGCAGTTCTTC
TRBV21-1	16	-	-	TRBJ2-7	CASSKEVVSGNYEQYF	TGTGCCAGCAGCAAAGAGGTCGTTAGCGGGAACTACGAGCAGTACTTC
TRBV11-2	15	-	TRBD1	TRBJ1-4	CASSPDGTGGEKLFF	TGTGCCAGCAGTCCAGATGGGACAGGGGGTGAAAAACTGTTTTTT
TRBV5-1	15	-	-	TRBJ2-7	CASSFGDKDIHEQYF	TGCGCCAGCAGCTTCGGGGACAAGGATATCCACGAGCAGTACTTC
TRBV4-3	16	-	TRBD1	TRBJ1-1	CASSQEWDRPNTEAFF	TGCGCCAGCAGCCAAGAATGGGACAGACCGAACACTGAAGCTTTCTTT
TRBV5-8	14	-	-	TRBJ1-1	CASRYTGHSTEAFF	TGTGCCAGCAGATATACGGGACATTCCACTGAAGCTTTCTTT
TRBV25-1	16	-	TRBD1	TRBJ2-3	CASSDLGTGGPDTQYF	TGTGCCAGCAGTGACCTCGGGACAGGGGGCCCAGATACGCAGTATTTT
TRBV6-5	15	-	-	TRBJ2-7	CASRGIRDTAYEQYF	TGTGCCAGCAGAGGTATCCGGGACACAGCCTACGAGCAGTACTTC
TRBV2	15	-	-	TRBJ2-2	CASSEAGANTGELFF	TGTGCCAGCAGTGAAGCGGGCGCGAACACCGGGGAGCTGTTTTTT
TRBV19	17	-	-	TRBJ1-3	CASSIRGTGSPGNTIYF	TGTGCCAGTAGTATAAGGGGAACAGGATCTCCTGGAAACACCATATATTTT
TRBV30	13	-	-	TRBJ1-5	CAWTYGGSQPQHF	TGTGCCTGGACCTATGGGGGGAGTCAGCCCCAGCATTTT
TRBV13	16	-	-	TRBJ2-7	CASSLKPRQASYEQYF	TGTGCCAGCAGCTTAAAACCGCGACAAGCCTCCTACGAGCAGTACTTC
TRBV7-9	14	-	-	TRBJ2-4	CASSLRQDKNIQYF	TGTGCCAGCAGCTTAAGACAAGATAAAAACATTCAGTACTTC
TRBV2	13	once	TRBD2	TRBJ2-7	CASSDRLAGELNF	TGTGCCAGCAGTGATAGACTAGCGGGAGAGCTTAACTTC
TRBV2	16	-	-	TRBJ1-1	CASLSTPGTLNTEAFF	TGTGCCAGCCTTTCCACCCCCGGGACACTGAACACTGAAGCTTTCTTT
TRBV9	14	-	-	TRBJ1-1	CASSSNRVSTEAFF	TGTGCCAGCAGCTCGAACAGGGTGTCCACTGAAGCTTTCTTT
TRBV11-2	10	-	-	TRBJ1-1	CASKGGEAFF	TGTGCCAGCAAAGGAGGTGAAGCTTTCTTT
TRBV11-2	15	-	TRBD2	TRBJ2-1	CASSLSSGGDNEQFF	TGTGCCAGCAGCTTATCTAGCGGGGGAGACAATGAGCAGTTCTTC
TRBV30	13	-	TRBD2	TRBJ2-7	CAWRTSGTYEQYF	TGTGCCTGGAGGACTAGCGGGACCTACGAGCAGTACTTC
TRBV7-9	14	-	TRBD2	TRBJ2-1	CASSSSGSYNEQFF	TGTGCCAGCAGCTCTAGCGGGAGCTACAATGAGCAGTTCTTC
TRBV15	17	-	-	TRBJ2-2	CATSRDLSGGNTGELFF	TGTGCCACCAGCAGAGACCTGTCCGGGGGGAACACCGGGGAGCTGTTTTTT
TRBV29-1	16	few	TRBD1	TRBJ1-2	CSVEGRQGLVADGYTF	TGCAGCGTTGAAGGGAGACAGGGTTTGGTTGCGGATGGCTACACCTTC
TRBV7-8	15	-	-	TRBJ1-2	CASSPPTGSNYGYTF	TGTGCCAGCAGCCCTCCGACAGGTTCTAACTATGGCTACACCTTC